One sample yielded the 18 T cell receptor beta chains listed below, sequenced in a study of blood T cell repertoires in COVID-19. Sequencing was performed with immunoSEQ multiplex PCR; in TCRdb, only in-frame clones are kept and a portion is missing. Altogether approximately 12,000 clones are present, over 55% being singletons, with the ten largest covering approximately 6%. The sequenced sample was peripheral blood. All receptors derive from a man aged 60 to 69 with COVID-19, enrolled during active disease.

This chain connects TRBV5-5 to TRBJ2-7, with D perhaps TRBD2 (5 bases). Germline CDR1 is SGHKS and CDR2 is YYEKEE (reference sequence). This CDR3 has 15 residues. V was cut by 4 bases and J by 0 bases, with 14 bases left in between. CDR3 protein: CASSLFEGVSYEQYV. The CDR3 nucleotides read TGTGCCAGCAGCCTCTTCGAGGGAGTCTCCTACGAGCAGTACGTC.

The CDR3 DNA reads as TGTGCCAGCAGCTTCCAGGACAACTCCTACAATGAGCAGTTCTTC. This encodes CASSFQDNSYNEQFF. The rearrangement joins TRBV7-2 to TRBJ2-1, with D maybe TRBD1 (5 bases). Germline V lookup: CDR1 SGHTA, CDR2 FQGNSA. V gave up 3 bases and J gave up 0 bases, with 9 bases separating them. The CDR3 contains 15 residues.

The rearrangement joins TRBV11-2 to TRBJ2-7; 8 bases are shared with TRBD2. J lost 4 bases, V lost 5 bases, and 7 bases had no gene match. CDR1 and CDR2 (germline): SGHAT, FQNNGV. The CDR3 covers 14 residues. CDR3 loop: CASSIPGLGYEQYF. The CDR3 region has the DNA TGTGCCAGCAGCATTCCGGGACTAGGGTACGAGCAGTACTTC. Combining the CDR3 with reference TRBV11-2 and TRBJ2-7 gives the whole variable domain EAGVAQSPRYKIIEKRQSVAFWCNPISGHATLYWYQQILGQGPKLLIQFQNNGVVDDSQLPKDRFSAERLKGVDSTLKIQPAKLEDSAVYLCASSIPGLGYEQYFGPGTRLTVT.

The J gene is TRBJ2-2, the V gene TRBV27, with a weak D call TRBD1 (6 bases). The length of the CDR3 is 11 residues. Trimming left V 6 bases short and J 7 bases short, with 6 bases between. Germline V gene data show CDR1 as MNHEY and CDR2 as SMNVEV (reference sequence). This CDR3 reads CASRGGGELFF. DNA of the CDR3: TGTGCCAGCAGAGGGGGCGGGGAGCTGTTTTTT.

The chain couples TRBV21-1 to TRBJ2-5; the table's D call of TRBD2 was not tested on the DNA. TRBV21-1 has pseudogene status. The CDR3 has 18 amino acids. CDR3: CASSKDGTSGGGQETQYF. DNA of the CDR3: TGTGCCAGCAGCAAAGACGGGACTAGCGGGGGGGGCCAAGAGACCCAGTACTTC.

V and J are TRBV10-3 and TRBJ1-2; D remains ambiguous. The CDR3 is made up of 15 amino acids. Germline V CDR1 and CDR2: ENHRY, SYGVKD. V was pared by 0 bases and J by 6 bases, with 14 bases between. This CDR3 reads CAISESIQHQDGYTF. The CDR3 nucleotides are TGTGCCATCAGTGAGTCGATTCAGCATCAGGATGGCTACACCTTC.

This clone has more than one count but fewer than ten. The chain carries TRBV5-1 and TRBJ1-2; 11 bases align to TRBD1. The CDR3 covers 15 residues. V trimming: 2 bases; J trimming: 7 bases; junction bases outside the gene matches: 7. Germline V gene sequence: CDR1 SGHRS, CDR2 YFSETQ. The CDR3, as DNA: TGCGCCAGCAGCTTCGGTGGACAGGGGGCAGTTGGCTACACCTTC. Its translation is CASSFGGQGAVGYTF.

CDR3 sequence reads: CASSQNKGGRELFF. In DNA, the CDR3 is TGCGCCAGCAGCCAAAACAAGGGCGGGAGGGAGCTGTTTTTT. The V and J genes are TRBV4-1 and TRBJ2-2, with D tentatively TRBD2 (6 bases). The CDR3 totals 14 residues. Trimming took off 2 bases at V and 9 bases at J, with 13 bases between the two ends. Per germline, CDR1 MGHRA and CDR2 YSYEKL.

CDR3 sequence: CASSLGTSTDTQYF. CDR3 nucleotide sequence: TGTGCCAGCAGCTTAGGGACTAGCACAGATACGCAGTATTTT. The chain joins TRBV7-7 to TRBJ2-3, with D perhaps TRBD2 (5 bases). Trimming left V 1 base short and J 0 bases short, with 5 bases between. Looked up from germline, CDR1 is SSHAT and CDR2 is FNYEAQ (reference sequence). The CDR3 is 14 residues long.

The rearrangement joins TRBV12-3 or TRBV12-4 to TRBJ2-3, with D maybe TRBD1 (5 bases). V lost 6 bases to trimming and J lost 4 bases, with 11 bases between them. The CDR3 runs 13 residues. The chain's CDR3 is CASRTESPDTQYF. CDR3 DNA sequence: TGTGCCAGCAGGACAGAATCCCCAGATACGCAGTATTTT.

The chain employs TRBV6-5 and TRBJ2-1; D possibly corresponds to TRBD2 (5 bases). The germline V and J ends were trimmed by 6 bases and 5 bases, with 17 bases remaining between them. CDR3 length equals 15 residues. Germline values: CDR1 MNHEY, CDR2 SVGAGI. The CDR3 sequence is CASSPWAGNHNEQFF. The CDR3 DNA reads TGTGCCAGCAGCCCATGGGCCGGGAACCACAATGAGCAGTTCTTC.

This clone was recorded a few times. The chain has TRBV2 and TRBJ2-7, with D maybe TRBD2 (5 bases). Germline V lookup: CDR1 SNHLY, CDR2 FYNNEI. This CDR3 is built from 16 residues. V lost 0 bases to trimming and J lost 6 bases, with 18 bases between them. The CDR3: CASSEARGMGLREQYF. The CDR3 DNA reads as TGTGCCAGCAGTGAAGCGAGAGGGATGGGTCTGCGCGAGCAGTACTTC.

This clone was seen only once. The V call is TRBV13, the J call TRBJ2-7; tentatively, D is TRBD2 (5 bases). Germline CDR1 is PRHDT and CDR2 is FYEKMQ (reference sequence). V lost 0 bases to trimming and J lost 0 bases, with 9 bases between them. The CDR3 has 15 amino acids. CDR3 sequence (DNA): TGTGCCAGCAGCTTAGGAACCGACTACTCCTACGAGCAGTACGTC. Translation gives CASSLGTDYSYEQYV.

The chain joins TRBV18 to TRBJ1-2; D is ambiguous. Per germline, CDR1 KGHSH and CDR2 LQKENI. The CDR3 spans 14 residues. V shed 4 bases and J shed 4 bases, with 13 bases lying between them. The CDR3 DNA is TGTGCCAGCTCACTCAACACAGACACCTATGGCTACACCTTC. This translates into CASSLNTDTYGYTF.

The chain couples TRBV12-3 or TRBV12-4 to TRBJ2-1, with TRBD2 as a possible D gene (6 bases). V shed 6 bases and J shed 3 bases, with 9 bases lying between them. The CDR3 sequence is 13 residues long. The CDR3 spells CASREGNYNEQFF. The CDR3 DNA reads TGTGCCAGCAGGGAGGGCAACTACAATGAGCAGTTCTTC.

The chain uses TRBV5-1 and TRBJ2-1; 10 positions match TRBD1. CDR1 and CDR2 (germline): SGHRS, YFSETQ. Trimming cost V 0 bases and J 7 bases; bases outside gene matches: 4. The CDR3 extends over 15 amino acids. CDR3 bases: TGCGCCAGCAGCTTGGGGACAGGGGGTTCTAATGAGCAGTTCTTC. As protein: CASSLGTGGSNEQFF.

The genes are TRBV4-3 and TRBJ1-4; no definite D call. Trimming took 0 bases from V and 4 from J, leaving 9 bases between them. Germline V CDR1 and CDR2: LGHNA, YSLEER. The CDR3 length is 15 residues. The CDR3 DNA reads as TGCGCCAGCAGCCAAGATTCAGGATTTAATGAAAAACTGTTTTTT. It yields the protein CASSQDSGFNEKLFF.

The table lists this clone with a few counts. The V call is TRBV5-1, the J call TRBJ1-2; perhaps TRBD1 as D (5 bases). Trimming took off 2 bases at V and 6 bases at J, with 11 bases between the two ends. This CDR3 spans 13 amino acids. Germline V gene data show CDR1 as SGHRS and CDR2 as YFSETQ. CDR3 sequence: CASSFKDSNGYTF. Here the CDR3 DNA reads TGCGCCAGCAGCTTCAAAGACAGTAATGGCTACACCTTC.